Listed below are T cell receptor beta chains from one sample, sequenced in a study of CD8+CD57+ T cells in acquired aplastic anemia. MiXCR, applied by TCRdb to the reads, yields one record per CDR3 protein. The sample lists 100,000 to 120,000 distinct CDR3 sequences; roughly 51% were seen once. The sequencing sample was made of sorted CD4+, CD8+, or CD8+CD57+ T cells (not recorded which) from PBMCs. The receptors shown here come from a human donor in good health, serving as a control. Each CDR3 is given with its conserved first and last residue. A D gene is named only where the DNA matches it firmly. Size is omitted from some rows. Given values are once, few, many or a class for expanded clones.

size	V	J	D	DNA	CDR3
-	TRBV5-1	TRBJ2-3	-	TGCGCCAGCAGCAGCTCAGGGGCAGATACGCAGTATTTT	CASSSSGADTQYF
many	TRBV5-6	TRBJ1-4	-	TGTGCCAGCAGCTTGGCGGGACTTTCTAATGAAAAACTGTTTTTT	CASSLAGLSNEKLFF
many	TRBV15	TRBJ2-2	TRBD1	TGTGCCACCAGGAAAACGACAGGGGGCGACCACTTGAACACCGGGGAGCTGTTTTTT	CATRKTTGGDHLNTGELFF
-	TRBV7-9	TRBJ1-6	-	TGTGCCAGCATGGAGGCCGGGAATTCACCCCTCCACTTT	CASMEAGNSPLHF
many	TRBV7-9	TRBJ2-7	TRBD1	TGTGCCAGCAGCCACAGGGGAAGCTCCTACGAGCAGTACTTC	CASSHRGSSYEQYF
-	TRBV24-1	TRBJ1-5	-	TGTGCCACCAGTGATCCTCGGCAGGGAAGGTATCAGCCCCAGCATTTT	CATSDPRQGRYQPQHF
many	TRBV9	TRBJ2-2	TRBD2	TGTGCCAGCAGCCCCGGACTAGCGGGAGGCAACGGGGAGCTGTTTTTT	CASSPGLAGGNGELFF
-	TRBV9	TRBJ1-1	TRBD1	TGTGCCAGCAGTCAGGGGGCGAGTGAAGCTTTCTTT	CASSQGASEAFF
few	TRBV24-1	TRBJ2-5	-	TGTGCCACCAGTGATCCTCCAGGAGAGACCCAGTACTTC	CATSDPPGETQYF
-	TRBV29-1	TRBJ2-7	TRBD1	TGCAGCGTCACCGGGACAGGGACCTACGAGCAGTACTTC	CSVTGTGTYEQYF
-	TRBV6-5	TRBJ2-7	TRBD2	TGTGCCAGCAGTTACACGAGCGGGAGTGGCGAGCAGTACTTC	CASSYTSGSGEQYF
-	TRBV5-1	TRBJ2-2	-	TGCGCCACCCAGACCTCCGGGGAGCCGTTTTTT	CATQTSGEPFF
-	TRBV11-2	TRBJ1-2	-	TGTGCCAGCAGCGTGAAAGGATCCACCGAAGTGAGCTACACCTTC	CASSVKGSTEVSYTF
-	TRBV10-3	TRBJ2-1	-	TGTGCCATCAGTGATCCCGGGCATGGGGAGCAGTTCTTC	CAISDPGHGEQFF
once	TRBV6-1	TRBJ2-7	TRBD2	TGTGCCAGCAGTGAAGACGGTAGCGGGAGTTACGAGCAGTACTTC	CASSEDGSGSYEQYF
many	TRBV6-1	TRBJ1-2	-	TGTGCCAGCAGAGACCGACAAGGCCACACCTTC	CASRDRQGHTF
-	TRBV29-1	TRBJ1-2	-	TGCAGCGTGGGCTACGGGATTACCTATGGCTACACCTTC	CSVGYGITYGYTF
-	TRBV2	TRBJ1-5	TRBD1	TGTGCCGGCAGTTCGGGGCAGGGGGATCAGCCCCAGCATTTT	CAGSSGQGDQPQHF
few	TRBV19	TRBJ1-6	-	TGTGCCAGTTCTCGGACACAAGCTCCCAATTCACCCCTCCACTTT	CASSRTQAPNSPLHF
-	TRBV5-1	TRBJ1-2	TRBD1	TGCGCCAGCACCGACGGACAGGCCGCAGGGTATGGCTACACCTTC	CASTDGQAAGYGYTF
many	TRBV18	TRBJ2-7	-	TGTGCCAGCTCACCCGGGGCCTACGAGCAGTACTTC	CASSPGAYEQYF
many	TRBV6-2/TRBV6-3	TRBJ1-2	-	TGTGCCAGCAGTTACTCGGACGACTATGGCTACACCTTC	CASSYSDDYGYTF
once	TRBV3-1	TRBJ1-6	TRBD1	TGTGCCAGCAGCCATAGACAGGGTAACTCACCCCTCCACTTT	CASSHRQGNSPLHF
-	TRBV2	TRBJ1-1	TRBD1	TGTGCCAGCAGTAAGACAGGGACCACTGAAGCTTTCTTT	CASSKTGTTEAFF
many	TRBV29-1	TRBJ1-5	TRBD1	TGCAGCGTTGGGACAGGGGTAAACAATCAGCCCCAGCATTTT	CSVGTGVNNQPQHF
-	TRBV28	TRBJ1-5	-	TGTGCCAGCAGTACGGGGCTTCAGCCCCAGCATTTT	CASSTGLQPQHF
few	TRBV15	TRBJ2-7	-	TGTGCCACCAGCAGAGATAGGACAGCCGAGCAGTACTTC	CATSRDRTAEQYF
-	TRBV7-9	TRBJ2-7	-	TGTGCCAGCAGCTTAGAGGCTAGGTCCTACGAGCAGTACTTC	CASSLEARSYEQYF
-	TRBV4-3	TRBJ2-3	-	TGCGCCAGCAGCTACACAGGTACGCAGTATTTT	CASSYTGTQYF
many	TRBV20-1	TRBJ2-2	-	TGCAGTGCTAGAGATCTAGGGGGGACGAACACCGGGGAGCTGTTTTTT	CSARDLGGTNTGELFF
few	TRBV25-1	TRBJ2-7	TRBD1	TGTGCCAGCAGTGGGGGGGCAGGGGGCTATTACGAGCAGTACTTC	CASSGGAGGYYEQYF
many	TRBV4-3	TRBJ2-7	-	TGCGCCAGCAGCCCCGTCCGAAACTACGAGCAGTACTTC	CASSPVRNYEQYF
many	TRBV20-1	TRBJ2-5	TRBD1	TGCAGTGCTAGAAGCAGGACAGGAGACGAAACCCAGTACTTC	CSARSRTGDETQYF
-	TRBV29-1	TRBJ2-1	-	TGCAGCGTTGAAGGTGTGGGAGGCTATGAGGGAAATGAGCAGTTCTTC	CSVEGVGGYEGNEQFF
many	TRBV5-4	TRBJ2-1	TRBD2	TGTGCCAGCAGCTCAAGGACTAGCGGGGGGATCAATGAGCAGTTCTTC	CASSSRTSGGINEQFF
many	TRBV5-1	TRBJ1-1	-	TGCGCCAGCAGCTTGGGACGGCAGAACACTGAAGCTTTCTTT	CASSLGRQNTEAFF